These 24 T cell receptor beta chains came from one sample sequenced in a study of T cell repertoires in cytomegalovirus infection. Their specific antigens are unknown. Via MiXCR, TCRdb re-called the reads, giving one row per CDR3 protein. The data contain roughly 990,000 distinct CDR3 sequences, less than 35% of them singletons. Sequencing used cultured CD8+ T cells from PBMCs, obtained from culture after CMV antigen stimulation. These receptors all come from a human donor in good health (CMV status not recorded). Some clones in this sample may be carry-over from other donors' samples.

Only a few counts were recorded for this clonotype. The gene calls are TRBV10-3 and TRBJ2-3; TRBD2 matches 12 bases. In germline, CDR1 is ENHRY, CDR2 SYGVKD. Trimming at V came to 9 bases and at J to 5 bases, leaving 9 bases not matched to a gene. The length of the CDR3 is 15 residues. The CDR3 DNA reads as TGTGCCATTCGACTAGCGGGGGACAGGGGAGATACGCAGTATTTT. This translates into CAIRLAGDRGDTQYF.

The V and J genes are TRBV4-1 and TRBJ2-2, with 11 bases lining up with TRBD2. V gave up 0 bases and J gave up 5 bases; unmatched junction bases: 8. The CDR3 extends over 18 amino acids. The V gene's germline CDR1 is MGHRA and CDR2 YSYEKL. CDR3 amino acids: CASSQDQPSGGPTGELFF. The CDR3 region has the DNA TGCGCCAGCAGCCAAGACCAACCTAGCGGGGGGCCTACCGGGGAGCTGTTTTTT.

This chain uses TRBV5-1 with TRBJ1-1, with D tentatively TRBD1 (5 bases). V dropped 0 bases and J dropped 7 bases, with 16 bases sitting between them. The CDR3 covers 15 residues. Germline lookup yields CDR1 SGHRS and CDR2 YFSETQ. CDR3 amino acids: CASSLGTGALFEAFF. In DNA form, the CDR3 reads TGCGCCAGCAGCTTGGGGACCGGGGCACTATTTGAAGCTTTCTTT.

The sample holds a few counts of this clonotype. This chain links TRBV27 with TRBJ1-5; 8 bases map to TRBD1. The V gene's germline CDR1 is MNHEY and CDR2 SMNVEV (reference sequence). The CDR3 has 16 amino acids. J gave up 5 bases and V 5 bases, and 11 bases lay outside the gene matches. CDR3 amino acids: CASSLSGGGLHQPQHF. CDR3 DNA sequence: TGTGCCAGCAGTCTGTCAGGGGGCGGCCTGCATCAGCCCCAGCATTTT.

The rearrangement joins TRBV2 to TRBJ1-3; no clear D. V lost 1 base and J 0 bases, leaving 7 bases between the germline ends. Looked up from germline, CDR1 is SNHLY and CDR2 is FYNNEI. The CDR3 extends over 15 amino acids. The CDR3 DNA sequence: TGTGCCAGCAGTGAAGACGGACGCTCTGGAAACACCATATATTTT. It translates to CASSEDGRSGNTIYF.

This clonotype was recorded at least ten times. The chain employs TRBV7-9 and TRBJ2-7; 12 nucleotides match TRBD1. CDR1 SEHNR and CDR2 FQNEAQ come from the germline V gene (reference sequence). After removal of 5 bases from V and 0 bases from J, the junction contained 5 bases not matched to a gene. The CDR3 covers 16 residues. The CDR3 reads CASSRMGQGASYEQYF. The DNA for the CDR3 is TGTGCCAGCAGCCGGATGGGACAGGGGGCCTCCTACGAGCAGTACTTC.

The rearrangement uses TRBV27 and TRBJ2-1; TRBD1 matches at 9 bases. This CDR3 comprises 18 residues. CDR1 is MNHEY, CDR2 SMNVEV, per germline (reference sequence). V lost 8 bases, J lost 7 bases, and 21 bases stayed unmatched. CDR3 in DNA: TGTGCCAGCGGCCTGACAGGGGGGCTCGCATTTGTAGGTAATGAGCAGTTCTTC. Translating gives CASGLTGGLAFVGNEQFF.

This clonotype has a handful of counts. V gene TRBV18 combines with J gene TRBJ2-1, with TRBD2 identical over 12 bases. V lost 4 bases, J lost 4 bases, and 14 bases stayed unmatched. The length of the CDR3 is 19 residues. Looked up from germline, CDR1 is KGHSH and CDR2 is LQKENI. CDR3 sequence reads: CASSQSLTPGTSGYNEQFF. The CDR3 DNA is TGTGCCAGCTCACAATCCTTAACCCCCGGGACTAGCGGGTACAATGAGCAGTTCTTC.

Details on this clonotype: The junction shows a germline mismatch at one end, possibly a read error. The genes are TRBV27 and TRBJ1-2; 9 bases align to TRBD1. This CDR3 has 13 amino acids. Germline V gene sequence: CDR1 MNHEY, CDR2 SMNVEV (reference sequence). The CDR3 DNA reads TGTGTCAGCACCCCGGGACAGGGCTATGGCTACACCTTC. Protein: CVSTPGQGYGYTF.

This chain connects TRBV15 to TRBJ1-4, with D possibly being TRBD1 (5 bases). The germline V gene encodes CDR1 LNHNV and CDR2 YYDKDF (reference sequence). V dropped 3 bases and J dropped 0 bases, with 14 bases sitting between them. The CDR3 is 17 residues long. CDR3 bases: TGTGCCACCAGCAGCCCCTCTGAGGGGCCAACTAATGAAAAACTGTTTTTT. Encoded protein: CATSSPSEGPTNEKLFF.

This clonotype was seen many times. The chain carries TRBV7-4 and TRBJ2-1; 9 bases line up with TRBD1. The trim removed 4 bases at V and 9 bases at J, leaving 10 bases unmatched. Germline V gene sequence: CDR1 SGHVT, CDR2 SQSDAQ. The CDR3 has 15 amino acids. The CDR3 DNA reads TGTGCCAGCAGCTCGGGACAGGGTTCTATTTGTGAGCAGTTCTTC. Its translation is CASSSGQGSICEQFF.

CDR3 coding DNA: TGTGCCGCCGTAGCCGAGGAGATCCCGTGGACCCAGTACTTC. Translated: CAAVAEEIPWTQYF. The chain has TRBV10-3 and TRBJ2-5; no firm D call. Germline loops: CDR1 ENHRY, CDR2 SYGVKD. The ends were cut back, 11 bases at V and 7 bases at J, with 23 bases in the middle. This CDR3 is 14 amino acids long.

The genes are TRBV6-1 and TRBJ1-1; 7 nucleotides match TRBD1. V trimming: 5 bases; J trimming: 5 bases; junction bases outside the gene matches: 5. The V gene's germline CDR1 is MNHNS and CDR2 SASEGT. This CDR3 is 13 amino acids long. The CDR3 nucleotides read TGTGCCAGCAGTCCCTTGGGACAGACTGAAGCTTTCTTT. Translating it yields CASSPLGQTEAFF.

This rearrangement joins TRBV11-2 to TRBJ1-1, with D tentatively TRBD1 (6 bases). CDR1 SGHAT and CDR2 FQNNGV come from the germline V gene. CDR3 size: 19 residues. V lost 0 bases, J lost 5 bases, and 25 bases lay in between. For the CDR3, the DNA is TGTGCCAGCAGCTTAGATGACATTAGACAGGCCATAAGGGTAACTGAAGCTTTCTTT. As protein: CASSLDDIRQAIRVTEAFF. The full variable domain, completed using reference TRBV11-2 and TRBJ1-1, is EAGVAQSPRYKIIEKRQSVAFWCNPISGHATLYWYQQILGQGPKLLIQFQNNGVVDDSQLPKDRFSAERLKGVDSTLKIQPAKLEDSAVYLCASSLDDIRQAIRVTEAFFGQGTRLTVV.

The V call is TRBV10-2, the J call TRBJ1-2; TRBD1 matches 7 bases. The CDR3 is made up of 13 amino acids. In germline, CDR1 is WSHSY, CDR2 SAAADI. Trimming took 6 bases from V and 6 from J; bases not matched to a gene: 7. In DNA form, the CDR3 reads TGCGCCAGCAGACCGGGACAGAGAGATGGCTACACCTTC. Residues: CASRPGQRDGYTF.

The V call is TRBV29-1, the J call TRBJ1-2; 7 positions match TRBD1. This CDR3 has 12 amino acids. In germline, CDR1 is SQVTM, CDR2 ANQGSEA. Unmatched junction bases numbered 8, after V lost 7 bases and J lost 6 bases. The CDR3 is CSAAGGYNGYTF. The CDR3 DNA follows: TGCAGCGCCGCAGGGGGTTACAATGGCTACACCTTC.

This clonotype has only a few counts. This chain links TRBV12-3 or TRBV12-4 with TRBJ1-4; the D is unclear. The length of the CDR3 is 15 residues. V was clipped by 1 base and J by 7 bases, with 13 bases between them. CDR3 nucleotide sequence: TGTGCCAGCAGTTTAGGTGGGGTAACGATTGAAAAACTGTTTTTT. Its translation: CASSLGGVTIEKLFF.

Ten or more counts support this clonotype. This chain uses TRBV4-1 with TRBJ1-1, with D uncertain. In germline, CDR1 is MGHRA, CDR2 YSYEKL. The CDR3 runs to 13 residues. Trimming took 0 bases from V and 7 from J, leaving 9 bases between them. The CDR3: CASSQELKLEAFF. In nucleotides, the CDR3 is TGCGCCAGCAGCCAAGAACTGAAGCTTGAAGCTTTCTTT.

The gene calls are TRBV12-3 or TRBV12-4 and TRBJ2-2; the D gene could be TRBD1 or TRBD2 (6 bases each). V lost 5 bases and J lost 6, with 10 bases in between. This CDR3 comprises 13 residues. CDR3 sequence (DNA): TGTGCCAGCAGTGCTGGGGGGCCCGGGGAGCTGTTTTTT. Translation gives CASSAGGPGELFF.

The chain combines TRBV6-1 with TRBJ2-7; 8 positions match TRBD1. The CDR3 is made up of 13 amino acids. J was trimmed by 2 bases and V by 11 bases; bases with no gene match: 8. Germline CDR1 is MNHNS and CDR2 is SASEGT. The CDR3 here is CAGSTGVTYEQYF. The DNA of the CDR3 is TGTGCCGGCTCGACAGGGGTCACCTACGAGCAGTACTTC.

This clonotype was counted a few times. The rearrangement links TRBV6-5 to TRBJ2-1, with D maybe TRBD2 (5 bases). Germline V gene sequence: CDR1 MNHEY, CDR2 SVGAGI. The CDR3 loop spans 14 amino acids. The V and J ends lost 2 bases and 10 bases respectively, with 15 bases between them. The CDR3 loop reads CASSYVITTGEQFF. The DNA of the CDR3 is TGTGCCAGCAGTTACGTAATTACAACGGGGGAGCAGTTCTTC.

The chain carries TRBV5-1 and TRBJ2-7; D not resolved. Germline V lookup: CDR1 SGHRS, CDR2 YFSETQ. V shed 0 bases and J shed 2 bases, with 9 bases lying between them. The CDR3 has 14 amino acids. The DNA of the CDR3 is TGCGCCAGCAGCTTGGTTCCCGCAGCCTACGAGCAGTACGTC. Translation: CASSLVPAAYEQYV.

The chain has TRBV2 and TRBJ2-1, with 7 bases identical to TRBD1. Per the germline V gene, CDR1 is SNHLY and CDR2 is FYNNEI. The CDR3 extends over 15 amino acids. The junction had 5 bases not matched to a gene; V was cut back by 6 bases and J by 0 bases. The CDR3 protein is CASREQGTSYNEQFF. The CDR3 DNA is TGTGCCAGCAGGGAACAGGGGACCTCCTACAATGAGCAGTTCTTC.

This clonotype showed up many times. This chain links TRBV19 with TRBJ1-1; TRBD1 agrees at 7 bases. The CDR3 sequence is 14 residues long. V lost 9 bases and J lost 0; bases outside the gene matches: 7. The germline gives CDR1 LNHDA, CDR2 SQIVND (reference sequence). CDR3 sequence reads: CASSGGQLNTEAFF. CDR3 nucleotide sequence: TGTGCCAGCAGCGGGGGACAGTTGAACACTGAAGCTTTCTTT.